The TCR beta chain described here comes from a study of T-cell reconstitution after alpha-beta-depleted transplantation in children. Using unique molecular identifiers, the investigators prepared the TCRbeta library. MiXCR, run by TCRdb on the PCR reads, gives a single entry per CDR3 protein. The sample lists some 520,000 distinct CDR3 sequences, about 30% occurring once. Germline CDR1 is ENHRY and CDR2 is SYGVKD. Trimming took 10 bases from V and 1 from J, leaving 25 bases between them. This CDR3 has 17 amino acids. This sequence was found in a human donor who donated a stem cell graft to a child with aplastic anemia. The chain carries TRBV10-3 and TRBJ1-2, with D perhaps TRBD1 (5 bases). Sequenced material: PBMCs from the stem cell graft donor, taken from the stem cell graft. The CDR3 DNA sequence: TGTGCCACCACCTTAGGACACGCGGTTCTTTTTAACTATGGCTACACCTTC. As protein: CATTLGHAVLFNYGYTF.